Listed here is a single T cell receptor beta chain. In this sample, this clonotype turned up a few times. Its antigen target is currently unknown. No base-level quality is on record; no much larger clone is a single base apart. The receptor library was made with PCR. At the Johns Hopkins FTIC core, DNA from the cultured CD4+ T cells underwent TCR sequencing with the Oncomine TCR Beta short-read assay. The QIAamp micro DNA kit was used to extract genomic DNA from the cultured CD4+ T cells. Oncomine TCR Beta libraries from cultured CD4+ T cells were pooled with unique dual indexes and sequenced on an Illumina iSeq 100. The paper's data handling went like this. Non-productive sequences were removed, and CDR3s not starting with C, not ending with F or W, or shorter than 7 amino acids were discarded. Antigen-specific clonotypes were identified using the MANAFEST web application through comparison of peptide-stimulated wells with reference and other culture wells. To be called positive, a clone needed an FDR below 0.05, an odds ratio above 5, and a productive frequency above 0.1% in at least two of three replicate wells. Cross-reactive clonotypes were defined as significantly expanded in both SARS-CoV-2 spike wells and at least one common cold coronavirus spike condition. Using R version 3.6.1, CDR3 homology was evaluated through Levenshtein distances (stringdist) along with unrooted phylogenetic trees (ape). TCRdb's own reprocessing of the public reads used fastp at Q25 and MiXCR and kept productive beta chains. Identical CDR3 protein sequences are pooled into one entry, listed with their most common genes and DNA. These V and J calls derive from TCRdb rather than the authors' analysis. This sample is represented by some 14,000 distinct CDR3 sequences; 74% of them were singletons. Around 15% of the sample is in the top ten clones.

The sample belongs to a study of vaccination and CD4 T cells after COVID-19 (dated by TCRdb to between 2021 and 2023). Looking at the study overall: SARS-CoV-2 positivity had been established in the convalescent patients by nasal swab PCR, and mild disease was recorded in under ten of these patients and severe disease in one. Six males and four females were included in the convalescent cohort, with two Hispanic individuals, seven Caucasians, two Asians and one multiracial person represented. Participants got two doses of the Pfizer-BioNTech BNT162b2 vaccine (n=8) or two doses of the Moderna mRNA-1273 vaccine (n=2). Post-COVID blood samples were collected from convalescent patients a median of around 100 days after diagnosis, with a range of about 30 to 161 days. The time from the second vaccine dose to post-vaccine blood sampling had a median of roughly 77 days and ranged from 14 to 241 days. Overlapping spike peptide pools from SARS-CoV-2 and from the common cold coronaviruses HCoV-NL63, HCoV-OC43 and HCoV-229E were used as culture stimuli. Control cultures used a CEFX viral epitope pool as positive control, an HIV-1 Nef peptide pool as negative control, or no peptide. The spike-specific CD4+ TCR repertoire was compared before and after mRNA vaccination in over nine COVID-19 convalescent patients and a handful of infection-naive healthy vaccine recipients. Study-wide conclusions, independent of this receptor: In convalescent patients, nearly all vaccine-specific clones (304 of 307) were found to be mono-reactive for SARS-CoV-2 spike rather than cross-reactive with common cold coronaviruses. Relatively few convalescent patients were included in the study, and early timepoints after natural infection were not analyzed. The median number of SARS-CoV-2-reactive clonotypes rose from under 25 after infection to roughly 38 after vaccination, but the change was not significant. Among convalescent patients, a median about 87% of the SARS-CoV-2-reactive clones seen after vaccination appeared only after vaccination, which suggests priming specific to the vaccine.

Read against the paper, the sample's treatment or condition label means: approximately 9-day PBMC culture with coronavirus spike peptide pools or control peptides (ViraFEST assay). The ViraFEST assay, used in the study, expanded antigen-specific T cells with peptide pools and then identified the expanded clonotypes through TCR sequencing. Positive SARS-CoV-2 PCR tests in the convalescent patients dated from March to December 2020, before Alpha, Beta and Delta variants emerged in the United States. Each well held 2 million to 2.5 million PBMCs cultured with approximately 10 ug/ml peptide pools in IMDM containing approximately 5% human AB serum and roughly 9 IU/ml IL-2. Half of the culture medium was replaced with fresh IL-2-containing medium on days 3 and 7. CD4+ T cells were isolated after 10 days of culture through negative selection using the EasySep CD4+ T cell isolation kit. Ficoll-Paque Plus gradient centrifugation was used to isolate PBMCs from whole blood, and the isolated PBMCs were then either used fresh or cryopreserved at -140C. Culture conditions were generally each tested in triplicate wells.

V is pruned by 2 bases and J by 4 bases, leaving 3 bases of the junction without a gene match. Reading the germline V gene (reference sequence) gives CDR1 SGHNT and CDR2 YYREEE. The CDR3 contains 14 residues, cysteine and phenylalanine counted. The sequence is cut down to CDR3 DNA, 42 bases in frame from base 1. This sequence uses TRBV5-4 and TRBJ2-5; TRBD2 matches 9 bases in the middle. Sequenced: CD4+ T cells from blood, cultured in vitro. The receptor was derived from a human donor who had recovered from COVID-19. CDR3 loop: CASSLKAGGETQYF. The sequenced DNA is TGTGCCAGCAGCTTAAAAGCGGGGGGAGAGACCCAGTACTTC.